The 6 T cell receptor beta chains reported below all come from one sample, sequenced in a study of blood T cell repertoires in COVID-19. Only in-frame clones appear in the TCRdb table, and some are missing; sequencing was by immunoSEQ multiplex PCR. This table has a few hundred thousand clones, 83% appearing once. Sequenced input: PBMCs or T cells enriched from blood (not recorded which). All receptors derive from a woman between 50 and 59 years old who had recovered from COVID-19.

The V gene is TRBV7-2, the J gene TRBJ2-5; 9 bases align to TRBD2. Germline V lookup: CDR1 SGHTA, CDR2 FQGNSA. The CDR3 is 18 residues long. J gave up 5 bases and V 6 bases, and 19 bases lay outside the gene matches. The CDR3 sequence is CASRKRVLAGSPRETQYF. Written as DNA, the CDR3 is TGTGCCAGCAGAAAAAGGGTACTAGCGGGTTCCCCCCGGGAGACCCAGTACTTC.

This clone has only one observation. The V and J genes are TRBV5-4 and TRBJ2-7; TRBD2 is a possible D gene (6 bases). Germline CDR1 SGHNT, CDR2 YYREEE (reference sequence). This CDR3 is built from 11 residues. V shed 4 bases and J shed 5 bases, with 7 bases lying between them. CDR3 amino acids: CASSGGNEQYF. The CDR3 bases are TGTGCCAGCAGCGGGGGGAACGAGCAGTACTTC. The full variable domain, completed using reference TRBV5-4 and TRBJ2-7, is ETGVTQSPTHLIKTRGQQVTLRCSSQSGHNTVSWYQQALGQGPQFIFQYYREEENGRGNFPPRFSGLQFPNYSSELNVNALELDDSALYLCASSGGNEQYFGPGTRLTVT.

DNA for the CDR3: TGCGCCAGCAGCTTGGAGCAGTCGGGCACTGAAGCTTTCTTT. It yields the protein CASSLEQSGTEAFF. This chain connects TRBV5-1 to TRBJ1-1; D unresolved. V was cut by 0 bases and J by 4 bases, with 10 bases left in between. Germline CDR1 SGHRS, CDR2 YFSETQ. The CDR3 covers 14 residues.

J is TRBJ2-2 and V is TRBV19; 9 positions agree with TRBD1. CDR1 is LNHDA and CDR2 is SQIVND in the germline V gene (reference sequence). Germline trimming cut 9 bases from V and 0 bases from J; bases unmatched to any gene: 17. CDR3 size: 19 residues. The CDR3 coding sequence is TGTGCCAGCACAGACTACAGGGGGCCCTTTGCCGCGAACACCGGGGAGCTGTTTTTT. As protein: CASTDYRGPFAANTGELFF.

This clone was found a few times. The gene calls are TRBV5-3 and TRBJ2-7, with a tentative D call TRBD2 (5 bases). TRBV5-3 falls under the ORF class, with uncertain function. V shed 3 bases and J shed 5 bases, with 30 bases lying between them. The CDR3 runs to 19 residues. The CDR3 sequence is CARSYPNVRDAGPTDEQYF. The CDR3 region has the DNA TGTGCCAGAAGCTATCCAAACGTGAGAGACGCGGGCCCTACTGACGAGCAGTACTTC.

The CDR3 region is CASSFPGGPSGSYNEQFF. The DNA of the CDR3 is TGTGCCAGCAGCTTCCCGGGAGGGCCATCGGGCTCCTACAATGAGCAGTTCTTC. The chain is built from TRBV7-2 and TRBJ2-1, with 8 positions matching TRBD2. Trimming cost V 3 bases and J 0 bases; bases outside gene matches: 10. Germline V gene lookup returns CDR1 SGHTA and CDR2 FQGNSA. The CDR3 totals 18 residues.